The present entry profiles one T cell receptor beta chain with its context. Its specificity is not known. Individually, cDNA molecules had unique molecular identifiers attached to them. Each CDR3 protein is one row after TCRdb ran MiXCR on the 5' RACE reads. The table includes about 71,000 distinct CDR3 sequences, roughly 15% detected once. This sample is drawn from a study of early T cells in non-severe SARS-CoV-2 infection. Study at large: Whole-blood bulk RNA, unsorted, was sequenced, and chains were unpaired.

Whole-study results and caveats: Lookups in VDJdb leaned toward anti-spike CD8 responses and missed private and CD4 specificities.

Trimming cost V 6 bases and J 0 bases, with 17 bases left between them. The CDR3 has 17 amino acids. The germline CDR1 and CDR2 sequences are MDHEN and SYDVKM. Sequencing was performed on whole blood, taken at baseline. The receptor was derived from an adult who was a healthcare worker with PCR-confirmed SARS-CoV-2 infection or an uninfected control (not recorded which). V gene TRBV28 combines with J gene TRBJ1-4, with D possibly matching TRBD1 (5 bases). The CDR3 DNA is TGTGCCAGCAGCTACGGCGGAGGGGCTCCAACTAATGAAAAACTGTTTTTT. Its protein is CASSYGGGAPTNEKLFF.